This T cell receptor beta chain was documented in a study of T-cell reconstitution after alpha-beta-depleted transplantation in children. This clonotype was detected ten times or more. Its matching antigen is unknown. Broader study findings: Elevated TCRbeta diversity at day 60 was traced, in some patients, to surviving recipient T cells and thymic progenitors. One year after transplant, T-cell counts and diversity came mostly from newly produced T cells. Roughly two months post-transplant, alpha-beta T cells reportedly originated from several hundred graft clones that had expanded.

Trimming took 1 base from V and 7 from J, leaving 16 bases between them. The CDR3 contains 14 residues. Germline values: CDR1 DFQATT, CDR2 SNEGSKA (reference sequence). TCRbeta library construction was performed incorporating unique molecular identifiers. MiXCR was run by TCRdb on the PCR reads, yielding one entry per CDR3 protein. Of 900,000 or so distinct CDR3 sequences in the sample, 16% were seen once. The material was PBMCs, mostly from graft donor cells, obtained 360 days after TCRalphabeta/CD19-depleted stem cell transplant. The chain joins TRBV20-1 to TRBJ2-5; no definite D call. The source is a male patient between 5 and 17 years old who had a stem cell transplant for acute lymphoblastic leukemia, so the T cells may come from the graft donor. CDR3 nucleotides: TGCAGTGCTAGAGGGCCCACCTCCCTGGCGACCCAGTACTTC. Translating gives CSARGPTSLATQYF.